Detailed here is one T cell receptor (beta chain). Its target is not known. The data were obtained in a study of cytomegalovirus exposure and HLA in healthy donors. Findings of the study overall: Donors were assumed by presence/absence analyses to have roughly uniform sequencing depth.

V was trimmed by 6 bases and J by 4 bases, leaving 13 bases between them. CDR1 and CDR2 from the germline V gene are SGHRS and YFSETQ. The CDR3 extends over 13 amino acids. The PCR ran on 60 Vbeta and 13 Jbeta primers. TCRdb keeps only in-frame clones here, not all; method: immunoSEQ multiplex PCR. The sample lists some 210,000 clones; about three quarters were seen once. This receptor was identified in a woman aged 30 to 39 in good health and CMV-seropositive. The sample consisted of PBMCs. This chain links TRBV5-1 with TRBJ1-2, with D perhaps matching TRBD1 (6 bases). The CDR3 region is CASTPGVSYGYTF. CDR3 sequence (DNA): TGCGCCAGCACCCCAGGGGTATCCTATGGCTACACCTTC.